The sequence of this T cell receptor (beta chain) was determined in a study of response to subunit inactivated influenza vaccine. Regarding the study as a whole: The authors offered the suggestion that each seasonal influenza vaccination recruits few new T cells.

This clonotype was detected many times. Its antigen is not known. V lost 5 bases to trimming and J lost 2 bases, with 17 bases between them. This CDR3 is built from 15 residues. From germline, CDR1 is DFQATT and CDR2 SNEGSKA (reference sequence). TCRdb processed the RT-PCR reads anew with MiXCR; each CDR3 protein has one entry. The repertoire has around 470,000 distinct CDR3 sequences, less than 7.5% of them found once; the top ten carry about an eighth. The sample consisted of PBMCs from blood, taken around 25 months after vaccination. This chain uses TRBV20-1 with TRBJ2-3; the D gene is possibly TRBD2 (6 bases). This TCR was sampled from a man between 50 and 70 years old who received an inactivated influenza vaccine. DNA of the CDR3: TGCAGTGCTCGGGACGGAGGGGTCCCCACAGATACGCAGTATTTT. It translates to CSARDGGVPTDTQYF.